Reported below is one TCR beta chain. What it recognizes is unknown. TCRdb reanalysed the 5' RACE reads using MiXCR and keeps one entry per CDR3 protein. Of around 770,000 distinct CDR3 sequences in the sample, 12% are singletons; the top ten hold about 0.5%. These data belong to a study of CD8 T cells in ankylosing spondylitis. Study outcomes and limitations: For ankylosing spondylitis blood, a TCR beta motif of roughly 8 highly homologous variants appeared characteristic.

The CDR3 has 14 amino acids. V gave up 6 bases and J gave up 10 bases; unmatched junction bases: 10. This chain links TRBV12-3 or TRBV12-4 with TRBJ2-3; 10 bases line up with TRBD2. The source is a male donor with ankylosing spondylitis. The sample consisted of blood, either unsorted or a sorted T cell fraction (not recorded which). DNA of the CDR3: TGTGCCAGCAGCCAACTTCGTAGCGGGGGGTCGCAGTATTTT. Translating gives CASSQLRSGGSQYF.